This T cell receptor (beta chain) was obtained from a study of OX40 agonist ivuxolimab in advanced cancers. Looking at the study overall: Three patients, one with hepatocellular carcinoma and two with cutaneous melanoma, achieved partial responses. Study-wide points: More expanded clones were seen, on average, in CD8+ T cells than in CD4+.

Germline CDR1 is SGHRS and CDR2 is YFSETQ. This CDR3 is 15 amino acids long. V shed 3 bases and J 1 base; nucleotides not matched to a gene: 6. There are a few counts of this clone. Its antigen remains unidentified. Assay: immunoSEQ multiplex PCR; the TCRdb copy retains only in-frame clones and omits some. The sample lists about 46,000 clones; roughly 90% were seen once. The J gene is TRBJ1-2, the V gene TRBV5-1, with 7 positions matching TRBD1. The receptor was derived from an adult with an advanced solid tumor such as melanoma, head and neck, liver or kidney cancer. Sequencing used CD4+ or CD8+ T cells sorted from blood, obtained in a trial of the OX40 agonist ivuxolimab. This chain's CDR3 is CASSSTGALNYGYTF. The DNA for the CDR3 is TGCGCCAGCAGCTCTACAGGGGCCCTTAACTATGGCTACACCTTC.